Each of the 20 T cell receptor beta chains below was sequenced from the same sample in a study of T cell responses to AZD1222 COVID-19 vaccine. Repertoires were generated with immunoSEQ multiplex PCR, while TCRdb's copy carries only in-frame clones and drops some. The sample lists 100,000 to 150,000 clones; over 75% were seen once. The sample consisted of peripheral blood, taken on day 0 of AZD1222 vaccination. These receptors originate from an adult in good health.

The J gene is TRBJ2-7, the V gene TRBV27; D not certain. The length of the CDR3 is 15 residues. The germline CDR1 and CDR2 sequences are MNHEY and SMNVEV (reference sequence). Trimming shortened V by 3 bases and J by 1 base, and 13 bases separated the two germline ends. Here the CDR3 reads CASSFAEDKSYEQYF. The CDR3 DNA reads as TGTGCCAGCAGTTTTGCAGAAGATAAGTCCTACGAGCAGTACTTC.

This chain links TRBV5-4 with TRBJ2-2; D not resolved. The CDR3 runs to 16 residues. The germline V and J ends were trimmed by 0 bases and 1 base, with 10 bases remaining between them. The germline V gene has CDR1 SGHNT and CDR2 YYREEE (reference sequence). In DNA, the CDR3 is TGTGCCAGCAGCTTGGTTAACGGGCTGAACACCGGGGAGCTGTTTTTT. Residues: CASSLVNGLNTGELFF.

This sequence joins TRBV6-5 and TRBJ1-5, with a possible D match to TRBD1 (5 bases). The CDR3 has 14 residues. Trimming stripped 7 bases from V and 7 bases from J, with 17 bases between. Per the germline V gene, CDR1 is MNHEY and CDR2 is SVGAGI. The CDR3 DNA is TGTGCCAGCAACGGGGCCCCTGGTAGGCAGCCCCAGCATTTT. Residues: CASNGAPGRQPQHF.

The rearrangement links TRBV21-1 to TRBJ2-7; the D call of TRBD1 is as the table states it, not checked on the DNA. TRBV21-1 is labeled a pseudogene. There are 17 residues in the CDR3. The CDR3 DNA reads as TGTGCCAGCAGCAAAGCCCTGCCGCAGGGGCGTGAGTACGAGCAGTACTTC. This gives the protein CASSKALPQGREYEQYF.

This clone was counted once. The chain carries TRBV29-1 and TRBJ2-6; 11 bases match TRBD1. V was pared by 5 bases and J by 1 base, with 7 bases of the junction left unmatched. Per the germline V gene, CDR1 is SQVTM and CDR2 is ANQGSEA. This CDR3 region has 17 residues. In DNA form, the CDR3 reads TGCAGCGTTCAAGGGGACAGGGGGAGGTCTGGGGCCAACGTCCTGACTTTC. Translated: CSVQGDRGRSGANVLTF.

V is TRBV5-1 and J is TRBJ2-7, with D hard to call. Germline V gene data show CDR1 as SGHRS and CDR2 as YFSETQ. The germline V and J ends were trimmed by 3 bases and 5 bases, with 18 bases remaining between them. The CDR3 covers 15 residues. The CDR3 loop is CASSSLMTTLHEQYF. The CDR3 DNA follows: TGCGCCAGCAGCTCACTCATGACAACCCTCCACGAGCAGTACTTC. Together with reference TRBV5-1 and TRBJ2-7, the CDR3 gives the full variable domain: KAGVTQTPRYLIKTRGQQVTLSCSPISGHRSVSWYQQTPGQGLQFLFEYFSETQRNKGNFPGRFSGRQFSNSRSEMNVSTLELGDSALYLCASSSLMTTLHEQYFGPGTRLTVT.

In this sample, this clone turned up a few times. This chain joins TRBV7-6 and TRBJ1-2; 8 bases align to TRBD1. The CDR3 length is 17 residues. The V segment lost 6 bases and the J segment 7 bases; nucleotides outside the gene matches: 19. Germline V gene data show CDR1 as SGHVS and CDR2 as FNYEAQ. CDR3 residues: CASSLRGQGARVSGYTF. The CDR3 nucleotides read TGTGCCAGCAGTCTTAGAGGGCAGGGGGCGAGGGTTAGTGGCTACACCTTC.

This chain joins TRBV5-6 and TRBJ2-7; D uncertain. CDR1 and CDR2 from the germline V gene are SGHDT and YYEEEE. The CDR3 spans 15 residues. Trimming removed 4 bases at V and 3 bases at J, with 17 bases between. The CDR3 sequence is CASSPADEGFYEQYF. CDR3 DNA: TGTGCCAGCAGCCCGGCTGACGAAGGATTCTACGAGCAGTACTTC.

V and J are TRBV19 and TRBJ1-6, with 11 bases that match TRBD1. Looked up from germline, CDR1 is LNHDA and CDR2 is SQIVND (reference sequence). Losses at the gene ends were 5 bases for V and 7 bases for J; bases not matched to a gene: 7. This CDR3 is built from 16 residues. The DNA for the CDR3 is TGTGCCAGTAGTGCTCGGGACAGGGGGGTGAATTCACCCCTCCACTTT. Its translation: CASSARDRGVNSPLHF.

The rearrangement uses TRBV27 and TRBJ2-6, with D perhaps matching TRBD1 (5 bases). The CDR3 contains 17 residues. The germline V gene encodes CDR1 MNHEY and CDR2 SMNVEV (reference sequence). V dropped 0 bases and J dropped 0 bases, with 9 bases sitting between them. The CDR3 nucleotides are TGTGCCAGCAGTTTATCAGGGGCCAACTCTGGGGCCAACGTCCTGACTTTC. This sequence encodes CASSLSGANSGANVLTF.

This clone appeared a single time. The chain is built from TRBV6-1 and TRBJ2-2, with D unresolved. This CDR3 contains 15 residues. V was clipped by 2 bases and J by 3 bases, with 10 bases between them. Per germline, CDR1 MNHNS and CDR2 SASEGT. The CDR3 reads CASSESFGDTGELFF. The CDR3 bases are TGTGCCAGCAGTGAATCTTTTGGCGACACCGGGGAGCTGTTTTTT.

CDR3: CASTHSYQSGGFSYNSPLHF. The CDR3 nucleotides read TGTGCCAGCACCCACTCATACCAGTCAGGGGGCTTCTCCTATAATTCACCCCTCCACTTT. The V and J genes are TRBV6-6 and TRBJ1-6, with 8 bases aligning to TRBD1. The V gene's germline CDR1 is MNHNY and CDR2 SVGAGI (reference sequence). V was clipped by 7 bases and J by 0 bases; unmatched bases: 17. This CDR3 is 20 amino acids long.

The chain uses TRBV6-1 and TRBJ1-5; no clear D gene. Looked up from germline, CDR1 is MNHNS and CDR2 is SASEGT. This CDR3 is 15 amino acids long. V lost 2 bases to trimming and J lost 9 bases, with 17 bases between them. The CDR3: CASSETDPLPRPQHF. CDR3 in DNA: TGTGCCAGCAGTGAAACGGACCCTCTTCCTCGGCCCCAGCATTTT.

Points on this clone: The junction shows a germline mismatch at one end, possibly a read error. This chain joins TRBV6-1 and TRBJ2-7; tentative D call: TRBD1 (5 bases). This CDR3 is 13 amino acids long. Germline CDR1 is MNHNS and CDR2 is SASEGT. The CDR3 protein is CASSEVGVGEQYF. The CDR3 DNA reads TGTGCCAGCAGCGAAGTAGGGGTAGGGGAGCAGTACTTC.

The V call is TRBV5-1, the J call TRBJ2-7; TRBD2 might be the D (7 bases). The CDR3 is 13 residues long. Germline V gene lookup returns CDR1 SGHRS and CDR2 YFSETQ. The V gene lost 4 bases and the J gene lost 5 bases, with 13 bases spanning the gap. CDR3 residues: CASSLPGGHEQYF. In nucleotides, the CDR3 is TGCGCCAGCAGCCTCCCGGGGGGCCACGAGCAGTACTTC.

CDR3 in amino acids: CASSEPRGGQNTGELFF. CDR3 nucleotides: TGTGCCAGCAGTGAACCCCGGGGGGGGCAGAACACCGGGGAGCTGTTTTTT. The V and J genes are TRBV25-1 and TRBJ2-2, with TRBD2 matching 8 bases. The CDR3 length is 17 residues. V gave up 2 bases and J gave up 1 base; unmatched junction bases: 6. The germline V gene has CDR1 MGHDK and CDR2 SYGVNS.

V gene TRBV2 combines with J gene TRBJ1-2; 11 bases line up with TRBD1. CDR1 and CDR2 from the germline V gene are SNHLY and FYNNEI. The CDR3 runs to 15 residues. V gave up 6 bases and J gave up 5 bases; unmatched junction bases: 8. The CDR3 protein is CASRDGQGAGYGYTF. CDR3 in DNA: TGTGCCAGCAGGGACGGACAGGGGGCAGGGTATGGCTACACCTTC. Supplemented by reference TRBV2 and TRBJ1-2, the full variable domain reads EPEVTQTPSHQVTQMGQEVILRCVPISNHLYFYWYRQILGQKVEFLVSFYNNEISEKSEIFDDQFSVERPDGSNFTLKIRSTKLEDSAMYFCASRDGQGAGYGYTFGSGTRLTVV.

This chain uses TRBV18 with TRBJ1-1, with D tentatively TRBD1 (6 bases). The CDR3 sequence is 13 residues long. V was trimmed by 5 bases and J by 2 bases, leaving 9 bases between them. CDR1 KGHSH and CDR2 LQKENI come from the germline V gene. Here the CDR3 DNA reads TGTGCCAGCTCATCACAGGGAAACACTGAAGCTTTCTTT. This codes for CASSSQGNTEAFF. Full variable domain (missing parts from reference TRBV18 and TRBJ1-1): NAGVMQNPRHLVRRRGQEARLRCSPMKGHSHVYWYRQLPEEGLKFMVYLQKENIIDESGMPKERFSAEFPKEGPSILRIQQVVRGDSAAYFCASSSQGNTEAFFGQGTRLTVV.

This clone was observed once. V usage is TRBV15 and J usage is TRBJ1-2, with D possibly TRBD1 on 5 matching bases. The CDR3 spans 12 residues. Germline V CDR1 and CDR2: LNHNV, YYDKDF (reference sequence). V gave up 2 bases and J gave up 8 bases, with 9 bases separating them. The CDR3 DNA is TGTGCCACCAGCAGAACGGGGGACGGCTACACCTTC. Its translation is CATSRTGDGYTF. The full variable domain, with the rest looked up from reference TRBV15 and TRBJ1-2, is DAMVIQNPRYQVTQFGKPVTLSCSQTLNHNVMYWYQQKSSQAPKLLFHYYDKDFNNEADTPDNFQSRRPNTSFCFLDIRSPGLGDTAMYLCATSRTGDGYTFGSGTRLTVV.

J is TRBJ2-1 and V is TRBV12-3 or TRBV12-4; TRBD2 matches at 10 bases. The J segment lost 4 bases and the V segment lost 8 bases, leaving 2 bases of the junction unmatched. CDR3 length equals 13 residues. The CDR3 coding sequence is TGTGCCAGCCATAGCGGGGGGTACAATGAGCAGTTCTTC. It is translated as CASHSGGYNEQFF.